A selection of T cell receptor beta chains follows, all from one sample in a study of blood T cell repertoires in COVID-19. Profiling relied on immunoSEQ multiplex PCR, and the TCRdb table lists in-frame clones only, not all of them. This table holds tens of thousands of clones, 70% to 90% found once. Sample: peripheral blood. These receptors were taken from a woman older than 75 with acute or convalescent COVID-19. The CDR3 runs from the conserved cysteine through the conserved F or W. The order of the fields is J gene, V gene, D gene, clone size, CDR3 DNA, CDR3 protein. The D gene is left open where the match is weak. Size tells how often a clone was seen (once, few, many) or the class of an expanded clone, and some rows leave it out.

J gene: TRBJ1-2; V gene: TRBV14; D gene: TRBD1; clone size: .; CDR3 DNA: TGTGCCAGCAGCCATAAGACAGGGGGCGGCTATGGCTACACCTTC; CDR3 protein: CASSHKTGGGYGYTF
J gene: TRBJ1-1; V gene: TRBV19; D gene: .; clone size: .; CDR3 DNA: TGTGCCAGTAGTATAGGTCCAGGGCGGAACACTGAAGCTTTCTTT; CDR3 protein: CASSIGPGRNTEAFF
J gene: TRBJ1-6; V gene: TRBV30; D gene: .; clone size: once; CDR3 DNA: TGTGCCCGGAAAGGCAGGGCCAATTCACCCCTCCACTTT; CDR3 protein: CARKGRANSPLHF
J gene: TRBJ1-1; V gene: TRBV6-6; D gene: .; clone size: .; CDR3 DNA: TGTGCCAGCAGTTACCCTCGGACGGACTACACTGAAGCTTTCTTT; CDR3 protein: CASSYPRTDYTEAFF
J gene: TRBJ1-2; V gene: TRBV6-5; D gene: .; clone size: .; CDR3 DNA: TGTGCCACCCTGGGGGGGAGCGGGGGCTACACCTTC; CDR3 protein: CATLGGSGGYTF
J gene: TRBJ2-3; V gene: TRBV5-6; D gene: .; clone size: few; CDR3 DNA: TGTGCCAGCAGCATACAGAGCACAGATACGCAGTATTTT; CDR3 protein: CASSIQSTDTQYF
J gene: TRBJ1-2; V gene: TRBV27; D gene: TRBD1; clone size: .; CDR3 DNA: TGTGCCAGCAGGAGACAGGGGGCGCATAACTATGGCTACACCTTC; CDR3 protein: CASRRQGAHNYGYTF
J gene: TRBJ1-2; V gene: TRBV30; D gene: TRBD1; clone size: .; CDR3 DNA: TGTGCCTGGACCCTACAGGGGAGAGGTGGCTACACCTTC; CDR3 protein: CAWTLQGRGGYTF
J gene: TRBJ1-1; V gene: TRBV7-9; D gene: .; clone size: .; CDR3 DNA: TGTGCCAGCAGCCTGGACGCAGGGAGGATAGCTGAAGCTTTCTTT; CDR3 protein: CASSLDAGRIAEAFF
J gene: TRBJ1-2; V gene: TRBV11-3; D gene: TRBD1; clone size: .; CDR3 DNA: TGTGCCAGCAGCTCCGGACAGGGTGTAAGGAGCTACACCTTC; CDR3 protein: CASSSGQGVRSYTF
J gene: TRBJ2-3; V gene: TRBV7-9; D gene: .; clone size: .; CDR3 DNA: TGTGCCAGCAGACAGGGTCCAGATACGCAGTATTTT; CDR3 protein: CASRQGPDTQYF
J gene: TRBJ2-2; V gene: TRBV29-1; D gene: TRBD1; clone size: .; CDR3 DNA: TGCAGCGTAAAATCCGGGACAGGGTCCACCGGGGAGCTGTTTTTT; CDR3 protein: CSVKSGTGSTGELFF
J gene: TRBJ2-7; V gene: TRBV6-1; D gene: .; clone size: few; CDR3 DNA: TGTGCCAGCAGTGAACGAGGCAGTCAATCCTACTACGAGCAGTACTTC; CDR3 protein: CASSERGSQSYYEQYF
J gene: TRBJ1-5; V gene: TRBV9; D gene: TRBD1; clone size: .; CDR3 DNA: TGTGCCAGCAGCGCTACAGGGGAATCGGATCAGCCCCAGCATTTT; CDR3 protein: CASSATGESDQPQHF
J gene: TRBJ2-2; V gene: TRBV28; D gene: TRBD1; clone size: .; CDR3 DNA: TGTGCCAGCAGGGACCAGAGAATTCTGGGACAGGACGACGCCGGGGAGCTGTTTTTT; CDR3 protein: CASRDQRILGQDDAGELFF
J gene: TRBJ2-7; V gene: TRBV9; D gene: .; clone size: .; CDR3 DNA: TGTGCCAGCAGCGTAGATGGCAGGGGATCAGGAGAGCAGTACTTC; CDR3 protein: CASSVDGRGSGEQYF
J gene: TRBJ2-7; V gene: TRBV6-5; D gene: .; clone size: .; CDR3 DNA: TGTGCCAGCAGTTACTCACCGACAGACGTACGGCGGGAGCAGTACTTC; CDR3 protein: CASSYSPTDVRREQYF
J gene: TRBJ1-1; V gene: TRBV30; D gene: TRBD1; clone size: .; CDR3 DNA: TGTGCCTGGAACCGGCAGGACAGGGCCGGGGGGCCTCAGTTT; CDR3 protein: CAWNRQDRAGGPQF
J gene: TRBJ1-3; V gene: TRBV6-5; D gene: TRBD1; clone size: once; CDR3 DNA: TGTGCCAGCACCAAAGACAGGGTAACTGGAAACACCATATATTTT; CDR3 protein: CASTKDRVTGNTIYF
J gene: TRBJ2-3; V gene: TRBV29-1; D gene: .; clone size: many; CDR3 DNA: TGCAGCGTCGTTATGTACACAGATACGCAGTATTTT; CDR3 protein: CSVVMYTDTQYF